Detailed here is one TCR beta chain. The CDR3 is 16 residues long. V lost 5 bases, J lost 1 base, and 5 bases stayed unmatched. Per the germline V gene, CDR1 is MNHEY and CDR2 is SMNVEV (reference sequence). The data derive from a study of blood T cell repertoires in COVID-19. Across the study: T cells, B-cell-depleted T cells, or PBMCs provided the cDNA or gDNA that served as material.

The authors' processing: Reference gene primer amplification gave estimated nucleated cell counts. The assay was immunoSEQ multiplex PCR, and TCRdb's table has in-frame clones only and misses some. Clone size and the V and J calls come from that table; the DNA yielded D and trimming. There are about 110,000 clones in the sample; approximately 82% occur only once, and about 3.8% lies in the top ten. This clonotype was obtained from a woman at least 80 years old with acute or convalescent COVID-19. The sequencing input was peripheral blood. The chain is built from TRBV27 and TRBJ2-1, with 10 bases matching TRBD2. CDR3 in DNA: TGTGCCAGCAGTCTCCCTAGCGGGGGTTCCTACAATGAGCAGTTCTTC. Translated, it gives CASSLPSGGSYNEQFF.